These 8 T cell receptor beta chains originate from one sample sequenced in a study of blood T cells in healthy people across ages. With a J-beta primer mix and a sample-barcoded 5' primer, a second PCR ran 7 to 11 cycles. Each CDR3 protein gets one entry after TCRdb re-called the 5' RACE reads with MiXCR. The data contain some 760,000 distinct CDR3 sequences, 20% to 30% of them singletons. This sample was shared with a second study, whose subject was T cells of mothers and their children.

The specimen sequenced was blood. The receptors were sampled from a boy aged 10-17 years in good health.

This clonotype was counted a few times. The chain employs TRBV19 and TRBJ1-1; D ambiguous. This CDR3 is 14 amino acids long. Germline CDR1 is LNHDA and CDR2 is SQIVND (reference sequence). Trimming left V 6 bases short and J 1 base short, with 12 bases between. The CDR3 DNA follows: TGTGCCAGTAGCCACAGACTGTCGAACACTGAAGCTTTCTTT. It yields the protein CASSHRLSNTEAFF.

Only a few counts were recorded for this clonotype. This chain connects TRBV7-9 to TRBJ2-5; tentatively, D is TRBD2 (6 bases). V was cut by 5 bases and J by 5 bases, with 12 bases left in between. Germline CDR1 SEHNR, CDR2 FQNEAQ (reference sequence). This CDR3 contains 13 residues. In DNA, the CDR3 is TGTGCCAGCAGCCCGGCCGCGGGGGAGACCCAGTACTTC. It is translated as CASSPAAGETQYF.

This sequence joins TRBV4-3 and TRBJ1-2; D may be TRBD1 (5 bases). The CDR3 consists of 14 residues. With 0 bases removed from V and 3 bases from J, the gap between germline ends came to 8 bases. CDR1 and CDR2 from the germline V gene are LGHNA and YSLEER. As DNA, the CDR3 is TGCGCCAGCAGCCAAGAAGACAGCTACTATGGCTACACCTTC. Translation: CASSQEDSYYGYTF.

This sequence joins TRBV20-1 and TRBJ2-7, with 10 bases identical to TRBD2. J lost 0 bases, V lost 3 bases, and 5 bases had no gene match. Looked up from germline, CDR1 is DFQATT and CDR2 is SNEGSKA (reference sequence). The CDR3 covers 15 residues. The CDR3 is CSASSSGSFSYEQYF. Here the CDR3 DNA reads TGCAGTGCTAGTTCTAGCGGGAGCTTCTCCTACGAGCAGTACTTC.

The table lists this clonotype with a few counts. The rearrangement links TRBV27 to TRBJ2-1, with a weak D call TRBD2 (6 bases). The end of the DNA fits TRBJ2-5 better, so the J call may be wrong. CDR1 is MNHEY, CDR2 SMNVEV, per germline (reference sequence). The CDR3 is 16 residues long. CDR3 loop: CASSYDTIAGMETQYF. CDR3 in DNA: TGTGCCAGCAGTTACGATACTATCGCGGGGATGGAGACCCAGTACTTC.

This chain joins TRBV27 and TRBJ2-3; D remains ambiguous. Germline lookup yields CDR1 MNHEY and CDR2 SMNVEV (reference sequence). The ends were cut back, 10 bases at V and 5 bases at J, with 19 bases in the middle. CDR3 size: 14 residues. The CDR3 sequence: CATGDTTGEDTQYF. The CDR3 bases are TGTGCCACCGGTGATACTACCGGCGAAGATACGCAGTATTTT.

V is TRBV4-1 and J is TRBJ2-2; D unclear. The V gene's germline CDR1 is MGHRA and CDR2 YSYEKL. The CDR3 covers 15 residues. V was cut by 1 base and J by 6 bases, with 12 bases left in between. In DNA form, the CDR3 reads TGCGCCAGCAGCCAAGGTGCTAGTGTAGCCGGGGAGCTGTTTTTT. Translated, it gives CASSQGASVAGELFF.

This clonotype is a singleton in its sample. The V call is TRBV3-1, the J call TRBJ1-5; D gene uncertain. Germline CDR1 reads LGHDT; CDR2 reads YNNKEL (reference sequence). This CDR3 has 15 residues. Trimming removed 0 bases at V and 5 bases at J, with 11 bases between. This CDR3 reads CASSQDPTDHQPQHF. The CDR3 DNA follows: TGTGCCAGCAGCCAAGACCCAACAGACCATCAGCCCCAGCATTTT. The full variable domain, its missing parts supplied by reference TRBV3-1 and TRBJ1-5, is DTAVSQTPKYLVTQMGNDKSIKCEQNLGHDTMYWYKQDSKKFLKIMFSYNNKELIINETVPNRFSPKSPDKAHLNLHINSLELGDSAVYFCASSQDPTDHQPQHFGDGTRLSIL.